This TCR beta chain was sequenced during a study of blood T cell repertoires in COVID-19. TCRdb keeps only in-frame clones here, not all; method: immunoSEQ multiplex PCR. The sample has over 150,000 clones, roughly 80% seen once. Germline-derived CDR1 and CDR2 are MNHNY and SVGAGI (reference sequence). V shed 2 bases, J shed 4 bases, and the junction held 2 bases outside the gene matches. The CDR3 spans 14 residues. This clone was seen once. Sequencing was done on a sample of peripheral blood. V usage is TRBV6-6 and J usage is TRBJ2-1; 7 nucleotides line up with TRBD1. The clonotype was recovered from a woman in her seventies with COVID-19, enrolled during active disease. The CDR3 spells CASSYDREYNEQFF. The CDR3 DNA reads as TGTGCCAGCAGTTACGACAGGGAGTACAATGAGCAGTTCTTC.